This T cell receptor (beta chain) is from a study of post-analysis software for immune sequencing data. Concerning this clonotype: Its matching antigen is unknown.

Built from TCR beta cDNA, the libraries had unique molecular identifiers in them. There were about 0.85 to 11 million T cells, and roughly 0.5 million cDNA molecules came from them. TCRdb reprocessed the PCR reads via MiXCR and lists one record per CDR3 protein. The profile covers approximately 630,000 distinct CDR3 sequences, with 55% to 70% appearing a single time and about 11% taken by the ten largest. Germline loops: CDR1 SGHAT, CDR2 FQNNGV. V gave up 9 bases and J gave up 9 bases; unmatched junction bases: 18. The CDR3 covers 17 residues. Study-wide findings and caveats: Significantly lower normalized Chao1 diversity was found in patients with multiple sclerosis relative to controls. There were roughly 5 TRBV segments more frequent in patients than controls, and TRBV5-6, TRBV5-1 and TRBV20-1 were among them. Samples from one preparation batch, clustered by F measure, grouped strongly together.

The sequence was collected from a girl aged 2 to 9 with multiple sclerosis. This chain joins TRBV11-2 and TRBJ2-1; 12 bases match TRBD2. Sequencing input: blood. The CDR3 is CASSLLAGGSFGAEQFF. In DNA form, the CDR3 reads TGTGCCAGTAGCCTCCTAGCGGGAGGGAGCTTTGGGGCTGAGCAGTTCTTC.